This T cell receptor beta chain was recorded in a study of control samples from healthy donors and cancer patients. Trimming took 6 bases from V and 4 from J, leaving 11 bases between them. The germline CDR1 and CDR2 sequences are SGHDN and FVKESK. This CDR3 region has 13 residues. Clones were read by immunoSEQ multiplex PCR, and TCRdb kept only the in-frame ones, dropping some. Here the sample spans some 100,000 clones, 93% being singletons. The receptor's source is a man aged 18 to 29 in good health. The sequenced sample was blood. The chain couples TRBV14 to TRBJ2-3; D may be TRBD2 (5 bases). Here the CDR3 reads CASSEEGADTQYF. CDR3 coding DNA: TGTGCCAGCAGTGAAGAGGGAGCAGATACGCAGTATTTT. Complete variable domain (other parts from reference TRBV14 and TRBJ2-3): EAGVTQFPSHSVIEKGQTVTLRCDPISGHDNLYWYRRVMGKEIKFLLHFVKESKQDESGMPNNRFLAERTGGTYSTLKVQPAELEDSGVYFCASSEEGADTQYFGPGTRLTVL.